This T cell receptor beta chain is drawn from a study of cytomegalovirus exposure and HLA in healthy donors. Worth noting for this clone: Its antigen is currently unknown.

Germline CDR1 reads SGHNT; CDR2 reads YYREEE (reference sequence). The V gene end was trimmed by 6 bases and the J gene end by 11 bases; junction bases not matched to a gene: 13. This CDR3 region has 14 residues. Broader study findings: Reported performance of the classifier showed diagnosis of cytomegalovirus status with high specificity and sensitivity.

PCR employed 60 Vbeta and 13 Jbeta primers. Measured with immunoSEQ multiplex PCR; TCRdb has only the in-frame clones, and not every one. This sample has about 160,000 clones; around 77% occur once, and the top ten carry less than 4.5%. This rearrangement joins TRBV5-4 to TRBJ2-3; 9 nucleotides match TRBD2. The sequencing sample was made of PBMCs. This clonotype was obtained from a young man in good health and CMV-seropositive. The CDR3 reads CASKVAGGPRKQYF. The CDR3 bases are TGTGCCAGCAAGGTGGCGGGGGGGCCCCGAAAGCAGTATTTT. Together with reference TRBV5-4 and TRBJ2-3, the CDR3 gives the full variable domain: ETGVTQSPTHLIKTRGQQVTLRCSSQSGHNTVSWYQQALGQGPQFIFQYYREEENGRGNFPPRFSGLQFPNYSSELNVNALELDDSALYLCASKVAGGPRKQYFGPGTRLTVL.